This entry lists 27 T cell receptor beta chains sequenced from one sample in a study of cytomegalovirus exposure and HLA in healthy donors. Generated by immunoSEQ multiplex PCR, the TCRdb table keeps only in-frame clones and is missing some. Of roughly 330,000 clones listed, approximately 90% are singletons. The sequenced material came from PBMCs. The receptors were sampled from a woman in her 30s in good health and CMV-seropositive.

The CDR3 protein is CASSSPGQAHTEAFF. CDR3 sequence (DNA): TGTGCCAGCAGTTCTCCGGGACAGGCGCACACTGAAGCTTTCTTT. The J gene is TRBJ1-1, the V gene TRBV5-4; 8 bases agree with TRBD1. CDR3 length equals 15 residues. Germline trimming cut 5 bases from V and 3 bases from J; bases unmatched to any gene: 9. Germline V CDR1 and CDR2: SGHNT, YYREEE (reference sequence).

The chain recombines TRBV4-2 with TRBJ2-1, with TRBD2 matching over 10 bases. In germline, CDR1 is LGHNA, CDR2 YNFKEQ. The CDR3 sequence is 14 residues long. J was trimmed by 8 bases and V by 7 bases; bases with no gene match: 8. The CDR3 coding sequence is TGTGCCAGCAAACCGGGACTAGCGACCCATGAGCAGTTCTTC. This encodes CASKPGLATHEQFF.

The V and J genes are TRBV5-1 and TRBJ1-1, with D possibly being TRBD1 (6 bases). There are 15 residues in the CDR3. The germline V and J ends were trimmed by 5 bases and 0 bases, with 14 bases remaining between them. Germline CDR1 reads SGHRS; CDR2 reads YFSETQ. CDR3 protein: CASRLDRLMNTEAFF. In DNA, the CDR3 is TGCGCCAGCAGATTAGACAGGCTCATGAACACTGAAGCTTTCTTT. The complete variable domain, with remaining parts taken from reference TRBV5-1 and TRBJ1-1, reads KAGVTQTPRYLIKTRGQQVTLSCSPISGHRSVSWYQQTPGQGLQFLFEYFSETQRNKGNFPGRFSGRQFSNSRSEMNVSTLELGDSALYLCASRLDRLMNTEAFFGQGTRLTVV.

The rearrangement links TRBV5-1 to TRBJ2-7; 15 positions match TRBD2. After removal of 4 bases from V and 3 bases from J, the junction contained 11 bases not matched to a gene. The CDR3 contains 18 residues. CDR1 is SGHRS and CDR2 is YFSETQ in the germline V gene. CDR3 DNA sequence: TGCGCCAGCAGCCCCCGTGGGGGACTAGCGGGAGGTGACTACGAGCAGTACTTC. This sequence encodes CASSPRGGLAGGDYEQYF.

The chain is built from TRBV19 and TRBJ2-1; 10 bases are shared with TRBD2. The CDR3 extends over 14 amino acids. Per germline, CDR1 LNHDA and CDR2 SQIVND (reference sequence). V lost 6 bases and J lost 5; bases outside the gene matches: 4. The CDR3 DNA sequence: TGTGCCAGTAGGGTAGCGGGGGGAAACAATGAGCAGTTCTTC. Translated, it gives CASRVAGGNNEQFF.

This clone was found a few times. V gene TRBV6-6 combines with J gene TRBJ2-7; TRBD1 aligns across 9 bases. CDR3 length: 12 residues. Germline trimming cut 4 bases from V and 7 bases from J; bases unmatched to any gene: 2. Germline V CDR1 and CDR2: MNHNY, SVGAGI (reference sequence). CDR3 sequence reads: CASSWDREEQYF. The CDR3 bases are TGTGCCAGCAGTTGGGACAGGGAGGAGCAGTACTTC.

The V call is TRBV7-3, the J call TRBJ1-1; D remains unclear. The CDR3 consists of 13 residues. With 4 bases removed from V and 2 bases from J, the gap between germline ends came to 8 bases. Germline CDR1 and CDR2: SGHTA and FQGTGA. The CDR3: CASSSQVNTEAFF. DNA of the CDR3: TGTGCCAGCAGCTCGCAGGTTAACACTGAAGCTTTCTTT.

The rearrangement joins TRBV29-1 to TRBJ2-2, with unresolved D. Germline assignment: CDR1 SQVTM and CDR2 ANQGSEA. The CDR3 is made up of 15 amino acids. V was shortened by 6 bases and J by 1 base, with 15 bases between the two germline ends. CDR3 in amino acids: CSVSPSVLNTGELFF. The CDR3 DNA is TGCAGCGTCTCGCCCTCAGTATTGAACACCGGGGAGCTGTTTTTT.

The V call is TRBV7-7, the J call TRBJ2-1; 15 bases align to TRBD2. Germline V gene sequence: CDR1 SSHAT, CDR2 FNYEAQ (reference sequence). V dropped 3 bases and J dropped 7; count of bases not matched to a gene: 1. This CDR3 contains 15 residues. The CDR3 here is CASSLGTSGRNEQFF. Here the CDR3 DNA reads TGTGCCAGCAGCTTGGGGACTAGCGGGAGGAATGAGCAGTTCTTC.

CDR3 bases: TGTGCCAGCAGCCCCGGGGTCTATGGCTACACCTTC. Encoded protein: CASSPGVYGYTF. The genes are TRBV6-6 and TRBJ1-2; the D is unclear. V lost 6 bases and J lost 4, with 9 bases in between. CDR1 and CDR2 from the germline V gene are MNHNY and SVGAGI (reference sequence). CDR3 length: 12 residues.

The rearrangement joins TRBV9 to TRBJ2-1, with 7 bases matching TRBD2. V was pared by 0 bases and J by 2 bases, with 5 bases of the junction left unmatched. Germline values: CDR1 SGDLS, CDR2 YYNGEE. The CDR3 extends over 16 amino acids. The CDR3 loop reads CASSVGGGRTYNEQFF. CDR3 sequence (DNA): TGTGCCAGCAGCGTAGGGGGCGGGAGAACCTACAATGAGCAGTTCTTC.

This chain links TRBV5-6 with TRBJ1-2; a weak D match, TRBD1 (6 bases). The V end lost 1 base, the J end lost 6 bases, and 10 bases lay between the germline ends. The CDR3 consists of 13 residues. Germline V gene data show CDR1 as SGHDT and CDR2 as YYEEEE. In DNA form, the CDR3 reads TGTGCCAGCAGCTTGCCCAGGGGAGATGGCTACACCTTC. This translates into CASSLPRGDGYTF.

The gene calls are TRBV5-4 and TRBJ2-2; 7 bases agree with TRBD1. With 0 bases clipped from V and 4 bases from J, the junction kept 3 bases outside the gene matches. CDR1 SGHNT and CDR2 YYREEE come from the germline V gene (reference sequence). This CDR3 region has 15 residues. The CDR3 loop is CASSLDNRGTGELFF. CDR3 nucleotide sequence: TGTGCCAGCAGCTTGGATAACAGGGGCACCGGGGAGCTGTTTTTT.

Details on this clone: This same CDR3 is encoded by further DNA sequences in the sample. The V call is TRBV5-6, the J call TRBJ1-1; D unresolved. Per germline, CDR1 SGHDT and CDR2 YYEEEE. V was trimmed by 0 bases and J by 0 bases, leaving 3 bases between them. The CDR3 runs 13 residues. The CDR3 is CASSLALNTEAFF. The CDR3 region has the DNA TGTGCCAGCAGCTTGGCCCTGAACACTGAAGCTTTCTTT. Variable domain in full (rest from reference TRBV5-6 and TRBJ1-1): DAGVTQSPTHLIKTRGQQVTLRCSPKSGHDTVSWYQQALGQGPQFIFQYYEEEERQRGNFPDRFSGHQFPNYSSELNVNALLLGDSALYLCASSLALNTEAFFGQGTRLTVV.

The chain links TRBV5-1 to TRBJ2-7; tentative D call: TRBD2 (6 bases). Germline lookup yields CDR1 SGHRS and CDR2 YFSETQ. The CDR3 length is 15 residues. V lost 0 bases to trimming and J lost 3 bases, with 13 bases between them. The DNA for the CDR3 is TGCGCCAGCAGCTTGGAATATGGGACTTTCTACGAGCAGTACTTC. Its protein is CASSLEYGTFYEQYF.

V and J are TRBV5-1 and TRBJ2-7, with TRBD1 matching 9 bases. Germline CDR1 reads SGHRS; CDR2 reads YFSETQ. The CDR3 runs to 14 residues. V was pared by 2 bases and J by 5 bases, with 5 bases of the junction left unmatched. The CDR3 sequence is CASSLQGATDEQYF. The CDR3 bases are TGCGCCAGCAGCTTACAGGGGGCGACGGACGAGCAGTACTTC.

The gene calls are TRBV19 and TRBJ2-7; 7 bases fit TRBD2. CDR3 length: 15 residues. With V trimmed by 4 bases and J by 3 bases, 9 bases remained unmatched. Germline lookup yields CDR1 LNHDA and CDR2 SQIVND (reference sequence). The DNA for the CDR3 is TGTGCCAGTAGTACCCGTAGGGGAGGGCTCTACGAGCAGTACTTC. Its translation: CASSTRRGGLYEQYF.

The rearrangement links TRBV19 to TRBJ1-2, with 7 positions matching TRBD1. Germline V gene lookup returns CDR1 LNHDA and CDR2 SQIVND (reference sequence). CDR3 length equals 14 residues. With 9 bases clipped from V and 1 base from J, the junction kept 8 bases outside the gene matches. CDR3 sequence reads: CASLPGTVNYGYTF. CDR3 sequence (DNA): TGTGCCAGCCTACCCGGGACAGTTAACTATGGCTACACCTTC.

The rearrangement joins TRBV5-6 to TRBJ2-3; TRBD2 agrees at 7 bases. V shed 2 bases and J 7 bases; nucleotides not matched to a gene: 10. The CDR3 spans 15 residues. Germline values: CDR1 SGHDT, CDR2 YYEEEE. In DNA, the CDR3 is TGTGCCAGCAGCTTAAAATGGGGGAGCGGGAATACGCAGTATTTT. Translation gives CASSLKWGSGNTQYF.

The DNA of the CDR3 is TGCAGCGTTGTGGAGACAGGGGGCGAGAACACCGGGGAGCTGTTTTTT. Amino acids: CSVVETGGENTGELFF. This chain connects TRBV29-1 to TRBJ2-2; 10 bases are a match to TRBD1. Losses at the gene ends were 4 bases for V and 1 base for J; bases not matched to a gene: 6. Germline CDR1 reads SQVTM; CDR2 reads ANQGSEA. This CDR3 spans 16 amino acids.

The chain uses TRBV2 and TRBJ1-2, with D unclear. V lost 4 bases and J 13 bases, leaving 10 bases between the germline ends. Germline V gene data show CDR1 as SNHLY and CDR2 as FYNNEI. The CDR3 has 10 residues. The CDR3 region is CASSGITSTF. CDR3 DNA: TGTGCCAGCAGTGGGATCACGAGCACCTTC.

The chain recombines TRBV7-2 with TRBJ1-2; 7 nucleotides match TRBD1. The V segment lost 7 bases and the J segment 8 bases; nucleotides outside the gene matches: 10. The CDR3 totals 13 residues. Germline V gene sequence: CDR1 SGHTA, CDR2 FQGNSA. The CDR3 here is CASTRNRGEGYTF. The CDR3 DNA is TGTGCCAGCACCCGAAACAGGGGTGAAGGCTACACCTTC.

This chain uses TRBV12-2 with TRBJ1-5. TRBV12-2 is termed a pseudogene. CDR3 length equals 14 residues. CDR3 loop: CASRLAREQGPQHF. DNA of the CDR3: TGTGCAAGTCGCTTAGCGCGGGAACAAGGGCCCCAGCATTTT.

The J gene is TRBJ2-2, the V gene TRBV7-9; D remains unclear. The germline CDR1 and CDR2 sequences are SEHNR and FQNEAQ (reference sequence). The CDR3 runs to 15 residues. Trimming took 5 bases from V and 6 from J, leaving 16 bases between them. CDR3 amino acids: CASSTPDAVPGELFF. CDR3 coding DNA: TGTGCCAGCAGCACCCCTGACGCAGTCCCCGGGGAGCTGTTTTTT.

The rearrangement joins TRBV5-4 to TRBJ2-1, with D unresolved. CDR1 is SGHNT, CDR2 YYREEE, per germline (reference sequence). This CDR3 region has 14 residues. V lost 3 bases to trimming and J lost 6 bases, with 13 bases between them. The CDR3 loop is CASSSPRQGNEQFF. The DNA of the CDR3 is TGTGCCAGCAGCTCACCCAGACAAGGCAATGAGCAGTTCTTC.

The chain employs TRBV9 and TRBJ2-2, with TRBD1 identical over 8 bases. This CDR3 region has 16 residues. CDR1 is SGDLS and CDR2 is YYNGEE in the germline V gene. V lost 3 bases to trimming and J lost 3 bases; unmatched junction nucleotides: 7. The CDR3 loop reads CASSAGQGRDTGELFF. DNA for the CDR3: TGTGCCAGCAGCGCCGGACAGGGTAGGGACACCGGGGAGCTGTTTTTT.

A few counts support this clone. The chain is built from TRBV28 and TRBJ2-5, with TRBD1 identical over 7 bases. There are 13 residues in the CDR3. The J segment lost 5 bases and the V segment lost 5 bases, leaving 5 bases of the junction unmatched. Germline CDR1 and CDR2: MDHEN and SYDVKM. The chain's CDR3 is CASSKGGGETQYF. The DNA for the CDR3 is TGTGCCAGCAGTAAAGGGGGCGGGGAGACCCAGTACTTC.